A single sample is the source of the 20 T cell receptor beta chains below, sequenced in a study of blood T cells in healthy people across ages. Primers used in a second PCR of roughly 6 to 11 cycles were a sample-barcoded 5' primer and a J-beta primer mix. A single record per CDR3 protein comes from TCRdb applying MiXCR to the 5' RACE reads. The data show around 900,000 distinct CDR3 sequences, roughly 26% seen once. Material for sequencing was blood. The receptors originated from a woman older than 75 in good health.

At least ten counts were recorded for this clonotype. The V call is TRBV20-1, the J call TRBJ2-5; D perhaps matches TRBD2 (6 bases). With 2 bases removed from V and 3 bases from J, the gap between germline ends came to 13 bases. The germline V gene has CDR1 DFQATT and CDR2 SNEGSKA (reference sequence). This CDR3 has 14 residues. As DNA, the CDR3 is TGCAGTGCTAGACCGGGACTTAAAAAAGAGACCCAGTACTTC. Its translation: CSARPGLKKETQYF.

This clonotype was seen once. The J gene is TRBJ2-7, the V gene TRBV5-1; D might be TRBD1 (7 bases). CDR3 length equals 13 residues. Per the germline V gene, CDR1 is SGHRS and CDR2 is YFSETQ. The V end lost 10 bases, the J end lost 10 bases, and 24 bases lay between the germline ends. This CDR3 reads CAARQGLQEAQYF. As DNA, the CDR3 is TGCGCCGCAAGACAGGGACTCCAAGAGGCCCAGTACTTC.

This clonotype was seen a few times. V is TRBV6-4 and J is TRBJ1-6, with D hard to call. CDR3 length: 14 amino acids. Germline CDR1 reads MRHNA; CDR2 reads SNTAGT. V lost 3 bases to trimming and J lost 7 bases, with 10 bases between them. For the CDR3, the DNA is TGTGCCAGCAGTGAAAGGCCTTGGAATTCACCCCTCCACTTT. Its protein product is CASSERPWNSPLHF.

The genes are TRBV19 and TRBJ1-4; D gene ambiguous. Trimming stripped 6 bases from V and 3 bases from J, with 14 bases between. The CDR3 is 15 amino acids. Per germline, CDR1 LNHDA and CDR2 SQIVND (reference sequence). This CDR3 reads CASRQLSRSNEKLFF. CDR3 DNA sequence: TGTGCCAGTAGACAGTTATCACGGTCTAATGAAAAACTGTTTTTT.

The chain employs TRBV7-2 and TRBJ2-5; tentatively, D is TRBD2 (6 bases). The CDR3 extends over 14 amino acids. The V gene lost 2 bases and the J gene lost 9 bases, with 16 bases spanning the gap. CDR1 and CDR2 from the germline V gene are SGHTA and FQGNSA. The CDR3 coding sequence is TGTGCCAGCAGCTTAAGTTCCTCCCGGGAGCCCCAGTACTTC. Translation: CASSLSSSREPQYF.

Concerning this clonotype: A much larger clone sits a single nucleotide away, making a read error possible. The J gene is TRBJ2-5, the V gene TRBV6-2 or TRBV6-3; TRBD1 matches at 11 bases. CDR3 length: 14 amino acids. Trimming removed 7 bases from V and 5 bases from J; junction bases left unmatched: 6. Germline CDR1 reads MNHEY; CDR2 reads SVGEGT. The CDR3 here is CASNRTGGVETQYF. As DNA, the CDR3 is TGTGCCAGCAACAGGACAGGGGGCGTGGAGACCCAGTACTTC.

This clonotype was recorded only once. This sequence joins TRBV20-1 and TRBJ2-1; D not certain. V shed 6 bases and J shed 2 bases, with 14 bases lying between them. In germline, CDR1 is DFQATT, CDR2 SNEGSKA (reference sequence). The CDR3 has 14 amino acids. CDR3 DNA sequence: TGCAGTGCCAGGACCCTAGGGACCTACAATGAGCAGTTCTTC. This translates into CSARTLGTYNEQFF.

This chain joins TRBV24-1 and TRBJ2-1; 10 nucleotides align to TRBD2. The CDR3 runs to 17 residues. In germline, CDR1 is KGHDR, CDR2 SFDVKD. J gave up 8 bases and V 4 bases, and 13 bases lay outside the gene matches. In DNA, the CDR3 is TGTGCCACCAGTGACCCAAGTACTAGCGGGGTGTTACATGAGCAGTTCTTC. Amino acid sequence: CATSDPSTSGVLHEQFF.

Concerning this clonotype: Since a much larger clone is just one base distant, this may be a read error. V gene TRBV7-2 combines with J gene TRBJ1-1; D perhaps matches TRBD1 (6 bases). This CDR3 is built from 15 residues. Looked up from germline, CDR1 is SGHTA and CDR2 is FQGNSA. This CDR3 is CACSLARRGGTEAFF. CDR3 coding DNA: TGTGCCTGCAGCTTAGCGCGCAGGGGAGGAACTGAAGCTTTCTTT. Together with reference TRBV7-2 and TRBJ1-1, the CDR3 gives the full variable domain: GAGVSQSPSNKVTEKGKDVELRCDPISGHTALYWYRQSLGQGLEFLIYFQGNSAPDKSGLPSDRFSAERTGGSVSTLTIQRTQQEDSAVYLCACSLARRGGTEAFFGQGTRLTVV.

On this clonotype itself: Mismatch with germline at one junction end may stem from a read error. The V and J genes are TRBV6-1 and TRBJ2-2, with 9 positions matching TRBD1. The CDR3 loop spans 15 amino acids. CDR1 MNHNS and CDR2 SASEGT come from the germline V gene. CDR3 coding DNA: TGTGCCAGCAAGAGACAGGGGGAGGTCACCGAGGAGCTGTTTTTT. It translates to CASKRQGEVTEELFF.

This clonotype was observed many times. The V and J genes are TRBV9 and TRBJ2-3; possibly TRBD2 for D (6 bases). The germline V gene has CDR1 SGDLS and CDR2 YYNGEE. Trimming stripped 4 bases from V and 1 base from J, with 10 bases between. The CDR3 has 14 residues. The CDR3 region has the DNA TGTGCCAGCAGCCAAAGCGGGCGCACAGATACGCAGTATTTT. This codes for CASSQSGRTDTQYF.

As regards this clonotype: A read error may be the cause here, since a much bigger clone is one base away. This chain links TRBV7-2 with TRBJ2-1; 7 nucleotides line up with TRBD2. The CDR3 consists of 14 residues. Looked up from germline, CDR1 is SGHTA and CDR2 is FQGNSA. CDR3 DNA sequence: TGTGCCAGCACCTACAGCGGGGACTACAATAAGCAGTTCTTC. Amino acids: CASTYSGDYNKQFF.

In this sample, this clonotype turned up many times. The genes are TRBV12-3 or TRBV12-4 and TRBJ1-4; D may be TRBD1 (6 bases). The CDR3 is 15 residues long. The V end was cut by 6 bases, the J end by 8 bases, with 19 bases between. CDR3 sequence (DNA): TGTGCCAGCAGACGGCCGGGACAAGAGACGGAAAAACTGTTTTTT. Its protein product is CASRRPGQETEKLFF.

A word on this clonotype: This sequence may be a read error, since a much larger clone differs from it by one base. The rearrangement uses TRBV12-3 or TRBV12-4 and TRBJ2-6; D is ambiguous. The ends were cut back, 2 bases at V and 2 bases at J, with 4 bases in the middle. The CDR3 is made up of 14 amino acids. Written as DNA, the CDR3 is TGTGCCAGCAGTTTAAATGCTGGGGCCAACGTCCTGACTTTC. This gives the protein CASSLNAGANVLTF.

This rearrangement joins TRBV4-2 to TRBJ1-6; D is perhaps TRBD1 (5 bases). The length of the CDR3 is 16 residues. Looked up from germline, CDR1 is LGHNA and CDR2 is YNFKEQ. The ends were cut back, 0 bases at V and 9 bases at J, with 15 bases in the middle. This chain's CDR3 is CASSQEGGRIRSPLHF. The CDR3 DNA follows: TGTGCCAGCAGCCAAGAGGGGGGACGGATACGTTCACCCCTCCACTTT.

This clonotype was counted ten times or more. The V and J genes are TRBV10-1 and TRBJ2-5; TRBD1 agrees at 9 bases. Unmatched junction bases numbered 1, after V lost 4 bases and J lost 1 base. The CDR3 contains 14 residues. Germline CDR1 WNHNN, CDR2 SYGVQD (reference sequence). CDR3 coding DNA: TGCGCCAGCAGTGGGGGACAGGGCCAAGAGACCCAGTACTTC. This sequence encodes CASSGGQGQETQYF.

This clonotype was seen a handful of times. This chain connects TRBV6-6 to TRBJ1-2; no firm D call. Germline V gene sequence: CDR1 MNHNY, CDR2 SVGAGI (reference sequence). The CDR3 loop spans 13 amino acids. Trimming pared 2 bases from V and 8 bases from J, leaving 12 bases between. This CDR3 reads CASSYGESGGYTF. CDR3 DNA sequence: TGTGCCAGCAGTTACGGAGAAAGTGGAGGCTACACCTTC.

This chain uses TRBV7-3 with TRBJ1-2, with 9 bases identical to TRBD1. CDR3 size: 14 residues. Germline assignment: CDR1 SGHTA and CDR2 FQGTGA. The ends lost 4 bases at V and 6 bases at J; junction bases unmatched: 6. CDR3: CASSSGQGRNGYTF. Written as DNA, the CDR3 is TGTGCCAGCAGCTCCGGACAGGGGCGAAATGGCTACACCTTC.

This clonotype was found a few times. The chain is built from TRBV20-1 and TRBJ2-7, with unresolved D. This CDR3 is built from 13 residues. Germline CDR1 reads DFQATT; CDR2 reads SNEGSKA (reference sequence). Trimming cost V 3 bases and J 2 bases, with 11 bases left between them. CDR3 loop: CSARNPRTYEQYF. CDR3 DNA sequence: TGCAGTGCTAGGAATCCCAGAACCTACGAGCAGTACTTC.

The rearrangement links TRBV28 to TRBJ1-6; D call uncertain. The CDR3 is made up of 14 amino acids. V lost 5 bases and J 8 bases, leaving 13 bases between the germline ends. Germline-derived CDR1 and CDR2 are MDHEN and SYDVKM. This CDR3 reads CASSRPSRDSPLHF. The CDR3 region has the DNA TGTGCCAGCAGTCGACCCTCGAGGGATTCACCCCTCCACTTT. The whole variable domain, remainder taken from reference TRBV28 and TRBJ1-6, is DVKVTQSSRYLVKRTGEKVFLECVQDMDHENMFWYRQDPGLGLRLIYFSYDVKMKEKGDIPEGYSVSREKKERFSLILESASTNQTSMYLCASSRPSRDSPLHFGNGTRLTVT.